The 13 T cell receptor beta chains listed next were all sequenced from one sample in a study of HIV-infected patients and healthy controls (dated by TCRdb to the mid-2010s). The library was obtained by 5' RACE. Sequencing instrument: Illumina MiSeq. Using SuperScript III with primers targeting the alpha and beta constant regions, around 530 ng of RNA was reverse transcribed. Separate libraries for the alpha and beta chains were generated through chain-specific third strand synthesis that incorporated multiplexing indices. TCRdb trimmed public reads at Q25 via fastp, called clones via MiXCR and kept in-frame beta chains. Entries that share a CDR3 protein sequence are merged under the most common genes and DNA. In all, the sample holds about 18,000 distinct CDR3 sequences, and about 9.5% of those were seen once. About 3% of the sample is held by the ten biggest clonotypes. Whole blood was used without cell fractionation, so all unsorted peripheral T cells were reflected in the repertoire.

The sequenced material came from blood. These receptors were collected from an adult in good health.

This clonotype appeared many times. In DNA form, the CDR3 reads TGTGCCACCAGTGACCCAACAGGGCCGAACACCGGGGAGCTGTTTTTT. Protein product: CATSDPTGPNTGELFF. V gene TRBV24-1 combines with J gene TRBJ2-2; a possible D gene is TRBD1 (6 bases). Germline V gene sequence: CDR1 KGHDR, CDR2 SFDVKD. The CDR3 has 16 amino acids. V was pared by 4 bases and J by 0 bases, with 11 bases between.

This clonotype appeared once. This chain uses TRBV6-1 with TRBJ2-7, with 8 bases matching TRBD2. Germline V gives CDR1 MNHNS, CDR2 SASEGT. The junction had 6 bases not matched to a gene; V was cut back by 3 bases and J by 2 bases. This CDR3 is built from 15 residues. CDR3 DNA sequence: TGTGCCAGCAGTGACGTCGCGGGAGGCCCCTACGAGCAGTACTTC. Its protein product is CASSDVAGGPYEQYF.

This clonotype is judged medium-sized. V usage is TRBV28 and J usage is TRBJ1-2, with TRBD1 as a possible D gene (6 bases). Trimming shortened V by 4 bases and J by 8 bases, and 8 bases separated the two germline ends. CDR1 and CDR2 from the germline V gene are MDHEN and SYDVKM. The CDR3 has 11 amino acids. The CDR3 sequence is CASSYRVGYTF. In nucleotides, the CDR3 is TGTGCCAGCAGTTACAGGGTCGGCTACACCTTC.

This clonotype is medium-sized. The rearrangement links TRBV29-1 to TRBJ1-1; 9 positions match TRBD1. CDR3 length: 14 amino acids. Per the germline V gene, CDR1 is SQVTM and CDR2 is ANQGSEA. V lost 7 bases, J lost 7 bases, and 13 bases stayed unmatched. CDR3 bases: TGCAGCGCAATAGAACCGGGACAGGGAAATGAAGCTTTCTTT. Translated, it gives CSAIEPGQGNEAFF.

Many counts were recorded for this clonotype. V usage is TRBV11-2 and J usage is TRBJ1-1; D is undetermined. Germline CDR1 is SGHAT and CDR2 is FQNNGV. Trimming took 1 base from V and 5 from J, leaving 14 bases between them. CDR3 size: 15 residues. The CDR3 DNA reads TGTGCCAGCAGCTTAGGTACGAGGAGGGAGACTGAAGCTTTCTTT. Protein: CASSLGTRRETEAFF.

This clonotype was seen more than once but under ten times. V usage is TRBV12-3 or TRBV12-4 and J usage is TRBJ2-7, with 8 positions matching TRBD2. Losses at the gene ends were 5 bases for V and 5 bases for J; bases not matched to a gene: 8. This CDR3 is 14 amino acids long. The DNA for the CDR3 is TGTGCCAGCAGTCCACGGGAGGGCCGCCACGAGCAGTACTTC. Translating gives CASSPREGRHEQYF.

This clonotype was detected ten times or more. The chain couples TRBV7-9 to TRBJ2-3; D is unresolved. V was shortened by 3 bases and J by 2 bases, with 9 bases between the two germline ends. The CDR3 sequence is 14 residues long. Germline V gene sequence: CDR1 SEHNR, CDR2 FQNEAQ (reference sequence). CDR3 amino acids: CASSFGQDTDTQYF. The CDR3 DNA sequence: TGTGCCAGCAGCTTTGGCCAGGACACAGATACGCAGTATTTT.

This clonotype is judged medium-sized. One end of the junction fails to match germline, which may point to a read error. The V and J genes are TRBV5-1 and TRBJ2-3; 10 positions match TRBD2. The germline V gene has CDR1 SGHRS and CDR2 YFSETQ. This CDR3 contains 15 residues. CDR3 in amino acids: CASSLAGGSTDTQYF. The CDR3 DNA follows: TGCGCCAGTAGCTTAGCGGGAGGATCCACAGATACGCAGTATTTT.

This clonotype appeared many times. The chain uses TRBV9 and TRBJ2-3, with 7 bases aligning to TRBD2. This CDR3 spans 16 amino acids. CDR1 SGDLS and CDR2 YYNGEE come from the germline V gene. V shed 3 bases, J shed 8 bases, and the junction held 15 bases outside the gene matches. This CDR3 is CASSAARSGRGGTQYF. CDR3 DNA: TGTGCCAGCAGCGCCGCGAGGAGCGGGCGCGGGGGTACGCAGTATTTT.

In this sample, this clonotype turned up many times. This chain connects TRBV2 to TRBJ2-7; 12 bases fit TRBD2. From germline, CDR1 is SNHLY and CDR2 FYNNEI. With 5 bases clipped from V and 2 bases from J, the junction kept 4 bases outside the gene matches. CDR3 length: 15 amino acids. The CDR3 bases are TGTGCCAGCAGTTCGACTAGCGGGGGTACCTACGAGCAGTACTTC. Translated: CASSSTSGGTYEQYF.

This clonotype was counted at least ten times. V and J are TRBV20-1 and TRBJ1-1; D is unclear. Germline V gene lookup returns CDR1 DFQATT and CDR2 SNEGSKA (reference sequence). CDR3 length: 14 amino acids. Trimming stripped 3 bases from V and 0 bases from J, with 11 bases between. The CDR3 region is CSASGVNMNTEAFF. DNA for the CDR3: TGCAGTGCTAGCGGCGTCAACATGAACACTGAAGCTTTCTTT.

In this sample, this clonotype turned up many times. This chain uses TRBV5-6 with TRBJ2-3, with TRBD2 identical over 8 bases. The CDR3 is made up of 17 amino acids. Germline lookup yields CDR1 SGHDT and CDR2 YYEEEE. J was trimmed by 2 bases and V by 4 bases; bases with no gene match: 12. CDR3 in amino acids: CASSRTGGGLATDTQYF. The CDR3 DNA reads TGTGCCAGCAGCCGCACGGGGGGGGGGCTGGCCACAGATACGCAGTATTTT.

The V gene is TRBV6-5, the J gene TRBJ2-1, with 12 bases that match TRBD2. CDR3 size: 16 residues. CDR1 and CDR2 (germline): MNHEY, SVGAGI. The V gene end was trimmed by 6 bases and the J gene end by 0 bases; junction bases not matched to a gene: 3. CDR3 nucleotide sequence: TGTGCCAGCAGAGGACTAGCGGGAAGCTCCTACAATGAGCAGTTCTTC. Protein: CASRGLAGSSYNEQFF.